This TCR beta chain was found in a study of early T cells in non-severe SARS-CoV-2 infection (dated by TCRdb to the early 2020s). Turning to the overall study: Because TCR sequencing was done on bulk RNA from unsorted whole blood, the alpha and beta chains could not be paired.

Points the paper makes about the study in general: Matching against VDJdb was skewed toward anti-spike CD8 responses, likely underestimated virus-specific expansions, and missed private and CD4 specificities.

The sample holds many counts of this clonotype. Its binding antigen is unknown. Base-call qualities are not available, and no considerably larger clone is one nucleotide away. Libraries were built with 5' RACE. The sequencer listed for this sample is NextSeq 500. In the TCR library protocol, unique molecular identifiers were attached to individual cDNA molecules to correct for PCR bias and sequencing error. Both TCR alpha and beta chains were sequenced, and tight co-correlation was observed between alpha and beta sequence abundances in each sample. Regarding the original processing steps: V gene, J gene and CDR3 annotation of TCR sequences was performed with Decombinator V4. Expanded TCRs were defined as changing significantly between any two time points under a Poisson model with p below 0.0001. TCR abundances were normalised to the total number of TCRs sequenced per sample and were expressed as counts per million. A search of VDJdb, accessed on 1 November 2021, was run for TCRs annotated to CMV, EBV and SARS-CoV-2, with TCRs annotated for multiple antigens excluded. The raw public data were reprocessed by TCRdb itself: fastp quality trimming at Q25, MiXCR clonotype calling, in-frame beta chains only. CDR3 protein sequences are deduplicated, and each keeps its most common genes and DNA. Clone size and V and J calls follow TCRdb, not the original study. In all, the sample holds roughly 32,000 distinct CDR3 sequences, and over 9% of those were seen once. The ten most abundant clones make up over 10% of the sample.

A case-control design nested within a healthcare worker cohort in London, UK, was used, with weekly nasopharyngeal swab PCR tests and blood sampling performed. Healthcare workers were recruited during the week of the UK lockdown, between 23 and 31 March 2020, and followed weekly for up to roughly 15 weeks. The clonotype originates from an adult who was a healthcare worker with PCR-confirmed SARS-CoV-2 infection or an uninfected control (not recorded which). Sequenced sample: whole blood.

The nucleotide sequence is given as TGTGCCAGCAGCTCTGGGTGGGGAACTGAAGCTTTCTTT. This gives the protein CASSSGWGTEAFF. The V and J genes are TRBV7-8 and TRBJ1-1; the D gene lacks a confident call. Trimming costs V 4 bases and J 5 bases, and their ends lie 11 bases apart. Sequences SGHVS (CDR1) and FQNEAQ (CDR2) are obtained from the germline V gene. Including cysteine and phenylalanine, the CDR3 has 13 amino acids. Only the CDR3 part of the read is kept: 39 bases, read in frame from the first base. The CDR3 plus the reference TRBV7-8 and TRBJ1-1 genes for the other parts give the full variable domain: GAGVSQSPRYKVAKRGQDVALRCDPISGHVSLFWYQQALGQGPEFLTYFQNEAQLDKSGLPSDRFFAERPEGSVSTLKIQRTQQEDSAVYLCASSSGWGTEAFFGQGTRLTVV.